This TCR beta chain was identified in a study of blood T cells in healthy people across ages. CDR3 length: 14 residues. Remarks on this clonotype: Mismatch with germline at one junction end may stem from a read error.

Primed by a sample-barcoded 5' primer and a J-beta primer mix, a second PCR proceeded for 7 to 11 cycles. TCRdb analysed the 5' RACE reads with MiXCR anew, one entry per CDR3 protein. Counted here are some 800,000 distinct CDR3 sequences, under 45% occurring once; the ten biggest clones make up approximately 20%. The chain has TRBV12-3 or TRBV12-4 and TRBJ2-3, with D perhaps TRBD2 (6 bases). The specimen was blood. The clonotype was recovered from a man aged 60 to 75 in good health. CDR3 nucleotides: TGTGTCAGCAGATTTACGGGGACTCCAGATACGCAGTATTTT. Translated: CVSRFTGTPDTQYF.